This T cell receptor (beta chain) was retrieved from a study of blood T cell repertoires in COVID-19. Study-level background: Samples taken during acute and convalescent COVID-19 were collected in the United States, Italy and Spain. From T cells, B-cell-depleted T cells, or PBMCs came the material, which was cDNA or gDNA.

The CDR3 runs to 15 residues. The V end was cut by 5 bases, the J end by 1 base, with 14 bases between. Germline V gene sequence: CDR1 SGHTA, CDR2 FQGNSA. In the original analysis: Amplification of reference gene primers was used by the study to estimate nucleated cell counts. The assay was immunoSEQ multiplex PCR, and TCRdb's table has in-frame clones only and misses some. V and J calls plus clone size are reproduced from that table; the DNA served to infer D and trimming. The table records around 250,000 clones, more than 75% of them present only once. The chain uses TRBV7-2 and TRBJ1-2; D is uncertain. The source material was peripheral blood. The clonotype comes from a woman in her 70s with active or convalescent COVID-19. CDR3 nucleotides: TGTGCCAGCAGCCCCTACTCAAACAGTAACTATGGCTACACCTTC. Protein: CASSPYSNSNYGYTF.